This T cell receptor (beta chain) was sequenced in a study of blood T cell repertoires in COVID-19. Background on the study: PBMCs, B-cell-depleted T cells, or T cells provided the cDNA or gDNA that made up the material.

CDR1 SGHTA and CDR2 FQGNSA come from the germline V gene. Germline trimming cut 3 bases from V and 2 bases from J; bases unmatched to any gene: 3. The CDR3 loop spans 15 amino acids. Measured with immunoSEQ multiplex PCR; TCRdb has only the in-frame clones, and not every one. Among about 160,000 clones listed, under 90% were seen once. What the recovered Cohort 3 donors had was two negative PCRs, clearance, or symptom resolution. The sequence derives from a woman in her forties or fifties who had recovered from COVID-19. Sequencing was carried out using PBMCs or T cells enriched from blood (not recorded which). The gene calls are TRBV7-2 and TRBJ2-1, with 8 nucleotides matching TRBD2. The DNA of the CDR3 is TGTGCCAGCAGCTTTGAGCGGGGGACCTACAATGAGCAGTTCTTC. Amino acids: CASSFERGTYNEQFF. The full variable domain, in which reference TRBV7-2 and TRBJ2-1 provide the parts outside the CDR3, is GAGVSQSPSNKVTEKGKDVELRCDPISGHTALYWYRQSLGQGLEFLIYFQGNSAPDKSGLPSDRFSAERTGGSVSTLTIQRTQQEDSAVYLCASSFERGTYNEQFFGPGTRLTVL.